This T cell receptor beta chain was identified during a study of blood T cells in healthy people across ages. Findings of the study overall: Considered underestimates were the diversity estimates obtained from one million T cells. Higher diversity, along with more naive CD4+ cells, distinguished long-lived donors from aged donors.

Primers used in a second PCR of about 7 to 11 cycles were a sample-barcoded 5' primer and a J-beta primer mix. TCRdb passed the 5' RACE reads through MiXCR, listing each CDR3 protein once. The table lists about 670,000 distinct CDR3 sequences, around 43% of them singletons, with approximately 29% in the top ten. Concerning this clonotype: Its antigen is unknown.

This CDR3 contains 13 residues. After removal of 1 base from V and 8 bases from J, the junction contained 3 bases not matched to a gene. The germline V gene has CDR1 SGHTA and CDR2 FQGTGA. Sample: blood. The chain joins TRBV7-3 to TRBJ1-2; TRBD1 matches 8 bases. This clonotype was obtained from a man aged 80 or over in good health. CDR3 sequence (DNA): TGTGCCAGCAGCTTAAGCAGGGGGCAAGGCTACACCTTC. This sequence encodes CASSLSRGQGYTF.